These 14 T cell receptor beta chains came from one sample sequenced in a study of shared clonotypes between healthy human individuals. Measured with immunoSEQ multiplex PCR; TCRdb has only the in-frame clones, and not every one. The data hold 1,500,000 or so clones, with over 95% observed a single time. Sequencing input: naive CD4+ T cells sorted from blood. As to subset: CD45RA+ positively selected. The receptor source for this set is a man younger than 45 in good health.

Here the CDR3 reads CASSPPAGTINEQFF. The CDR3 nucleotides are TGTGCCAGCAGTCCACCCGCCGGGACTATCAATGAGCAGTTCTTC. The chain has TRBV6-1 and TRBJ2-1, with 7 bases matching TRBD2. Germline V gene lookup returns CDR1 MNHNS and CDR2 SASEGT. With V trimmed by 5 bases and J by 6 bases, 10 bases remained unmatched. The CDR3 loop spans 15 amino acids.

This chain links TRBV11-2 with TRBJ2-2, with 7 positions matching TRBD1. Trimming took 7 bases from V and 5 from J; bases not matched to a gene: 10. The CDR3 has 15 amino acids. Germline values: CDR1 SGHAT, CDR2 FQNNGV. DNA of the CDR3: TGTGCCAGCAATACCCCCTACAGGGGTACCGGGGAGCTGTTTTTT. It specifies CASNTPYRGTGELFF.

The chain recombines TRBV7-9 with TRBJ1-5; D is undetermined. The CDR3 is 11 residues long. CDR1 is SEHNR and CDR2 is FQNEAQ in the germline V gene (reference sequence). Trimming shortened V by 4 bases and J by 13 bases, and 11 bases separated the two germline ends. CDR3 sequence reads: CASSSQGRQHF. CDR3 nucleotides: TGTGCCAGCAGCTCCCAAGGAAGACAGCATTTT.

The V and J genes are TRBV6-1 and TRBJ1-1; D uncertain. Trimming took 5 bases from V and 4 from J, leaving 17 bases between them. Germline assignment: CDR1 MNHNS and CDR2 SASEGT. The CDR3 loop spans 15 amino acids. The CDR3 coding sequence is TGTGCCAGCAGTTCAATGGTCGGACGGATCACTGAAGCTTTCTTT. Translating it yields CASSSMVGRITEAFF.

The rearrangement links TRBV4-3 to TRBJ2-1; D possibly corresponds to TRBD1 (6 bases). From germline, CDR1 is LGHNA and CDR2 YSLEER. Trimming left V 5 bases short and J 6 bases short, with 14 bases between. The CDR3 consists of 14 residues. CDR3 region: CASSYLRGGNEQFF. In DNA, the CDR3 is TGCGCCAGCAGCTACTTAAGAGGGGGCAATGAGCAGTTCTTC.

The rearrangement uses TRBV28 and TRBJ2-1; tentatively, D is TRBD2 (6 bases). Trimming took 7 bases from V and 4 from J, leaving 26 bases between them. Germline lookup yields CDR1 MDHEN and CDR2 SYDVKM. The CDR3 totals 18 residues. CDR3 sequence (DNA): TGTGCCAGCACGGCCCAGGGTCCGGGCGGGAACACGTACAATGAGCAGTTCTTC. Amino acid sequence: CASTAQGPGGNTYNEQFF.

This clone was picked up one time. Other DNA sequences within the sample encode an identical CDR3. The chain links TRBV5-1 to TRBJ2-2; 7 bases are a match to TRBD2. The CDR3 loop spans 14 amino acids. CDR1 is SGHRS, CDR2 YFSETQ, per germline. The V gene end was trimmed by 5 bases and the J gene end by 1 base; junction bases not matched to a gene: 2. CDR3 coding DNA: TGCGCCAGCAGTCCTAGCGGGAACACCGGGGAGCTGTTTTTT. It specifies CASSPSGNTGELFF.

This clone occurred once. This chain uses TRBV7-7 with TRBJ2-2; no clear D gene. This CDR3 is built from 18 residues. V dropped 0 bases and J dropped 5 bases, with 19 bases sitting between them. The V gene's germline CDR1 is SSHAT and CDR2 FNYEAQ (reference sequence). Written as DNA, the CDR3 is TGTGCCAGCAGCTTAGCAGGCAAGGGCGACTCAAAAACCGGGGAGCTGTTTTTT. As protein: CASSLAGKGDSKTGELFF.

The count of this clone is one. This rearrangement joins TRBV28 to TRBJ2-7, with TRBD2 as a possible D gene (6 bases). The CDR3 is 10 amino acids. Per the germline V gene, CDR1 is MDHEN and CDR2 is SYDVKM. This CDR3 is CASWGDEQYF. As DNA, the CDR3 is TGTGCGAGCTGGGGGGACGAGCAGTACTTC.

The chain is built from TRBV5-1 and TRBJ1-1, with TRBD1 as a possible D gene (5 bases). The CDR3 runs 15 residues. V was clipped by 0 bases and J by 1 base, with 10 bases between them. Germline V gene data show CDR1 as SGHRS and CDR2 as YFSETQ. CDR3 residues: CASSLGAGGNTEAFF. As DNA, the CDR3 is TGCGCCAGCAGCTTGGGGGCTGGGGGGAACACTGAAGCTTTCTTT.

A single count supports this clone. The rearrangement links TRBV4-1 to TRBJ2-5; D is ambiguous. CDR3 length: 13 amino acids. The V and J ends lost 0 bases and 4 bases respectively, with 6 bases between them. The germline V gene encodes CDR1 MGHRA and CDR2 YSYEKL. CDR3: CASSQDGAETQYF. In DNA, the CDR3 is TGCGCCAGCAGCCAAGACGGAGCAGAGACCCAGTACTTC.

This chain connects TRBV15 to TRBJ2-3; D ambiguous. V shed 5 bases and J shed 3 bases, with 9 bases lying between them. The CDR3 is 13 residues long. Germline CDR1 and CDR2: LNHNV and YYDKDF (reference sequence). The chain's CDR3 is CATSGRLTDTQYF. CDR3 coding DNA: TGTGCCACCAGCGGAAGGTTAACAGATACGCAGTATTTT. Filled out from reference TRBV15 and TRBJ2-3, the complete variable domain reads DAMVIQNPRYQVTQFGKPVTLSCSQTLNHNVMYWYQQKSSQAPKLLFHYYDKDFNNEADTPDNFQSRRPNTSFCFLDIRSPGLGDTAMYLCATSGRLTDTQYFGPGTRLTVL.

This chain joins TRBV6-5 and TRBJ2-2; possible D gene TRBD1, 6 bases. Germline V lookup: CDR1 MNHEY, CDR2 SVGAGI. The CDR3 loop spans 15 amino acids. V was clipped by 5 bases and J by 1 base, with 11 bases between them. The CDR3 nucleotides read TGTGCCAGCAGTCAGGGACAAATGAACACCGGGGAGCTGTTTTTT. The encoded protein is CASSQGQMNTGELFF.

This sequence joins TRBV28 and TRBJ1-2; perhaps TRBD1 as D (6 bases). The CDR3 length is 15 residues. V was cut by 5 bases and J by 3 bases, with 16 bases left in between. CDR1 MDHEN and CDR2 SYDVKM come from the germline V gene. The chain's CDR3 is CASSIPDRIHYGYTF. CDR3 nucleotide sequence: TGTGCCAGCAGTATACCCGACAGGATCCACTATGGCTACACCTTC.